Shown below are 22 T cell receptor beta chains from a single sample sequenced in a study of blood T cell repertoires in COVID-19. The repertoire was sequenced with immunoSEQ multiplex PCR; TCRdb's copy has only in-frame clones and lacks some. Altogether roughly 140,000 clones are present, 84% being singletons, with the ten largest covering more than 4.5%. The sequencing sample was made of PBMCs or T cells enriched from blood (not recorded which). Receptors were obtained from a woman between 45 and 65 years old who had been exposed to COVID-19.

V gene TRBV19 combines with J gene TRBJ1-4, with a tentative D call TRBD1 (6 bases). The V gene's germline CDR1 is LNHDA and CDR2 SQIVND (reference sequence). The CDR3 loop spans 15 amino acids. V lost 1 base to trimming and J lost 3 bases, with 9 bases between them. CDR3 sequence: CASSIGHRANEKLFF. The CDR3 region has the DNA TGTGCCAGTAGTATAGGGCACAGGGCTAATGAAAAACTGTTTTTT.

The chain has TRBV5-8 and TRBJ2-1; 11 bases align to TRBD2. After removal of 4 bases from V and 4 bases from J, the junction contained 7 bases not matched to a gene. Germline V gene data show CDR1 as SGHTS and CDR2 as YDEGEE. CDR3 length: 16 residues. The CDR3 loop is CASSPRLAGNYNEQFF. The CDR3 bases are TGTGCCAGCAGCCCGCGACTAGCGGGAAATTACAATGAGCAGTTCTTC.

The CDR3 sequence: CASSFGDRAGYGYTF. DNA for the CDR3: TGTGCCAGCAGTTTCGGGGACAGGGCTGGCTATGGCTACACCTTC. The gene calls are TRBV6-2 or TRBV6-3 and TRBJ1-2, with TRBD1 matching over 9 bases. The CDR3 totals 15 residues. J was trimmed by 4 bases and V by 4 bases; bases with no gene match: 7. Germline V lookup: CDR1 MNHEY, CDR2 SVGEGT.

The chain carries TRBV9 and TRBJ1-1, with 8 bases matching TRBD1. The germline V gene has CDR1 SGDLS and CDR2 YYNGEE. The trim removed 2 bases at V and 0 bases at J, leaving 9 bases unmatched. CDR3 length: 17 amino acids. The CDR3 sequence is CASSVLGQGLMNTEAFF. The CDR3 DNA follows: TGTGCCAGCAGCGTTTTAGGACAGGGCCTTATGAACACTGAAGCTTTCTTT.

The genes are TRBV5-6 and TRBJ1-6; tentatively, D is TRBD1 (6 bases). The ends were cut back, 0 bases at V and 9 bases at J, with 7 bases in the middle. Per germline, CDR1 SGHDT and CDR2 YYEEEE. The CDR3 contains 13 residues. CDR3 nucleotide sequence: TGTGCCAGCAGCTTGGGGACAGTTTCACCCCTCCACTTT. Translating gives CASSLGTVSPLHF.

The chain carries TRBV19 and TRBJ1-5, with 8 bases that match TRBD1. This CDR3 has 14 amino acids. Trimming took 7 bases from V and 8 from J; bases not matched to a gene: 10. Germline loops: CDR1 LNHDA, CDR2 SQIVND (reference sequence). Here the CDR3 reads CASMDRASGKPQHF. The CDR3 DNA is TGTGCCAGTATGGACAGGGCCTCGGGTAAGCCCCAGCATTTT.

The J gene is TRBJ2-1, the V gene TRBV5-1, with 9 bases matching TRBD2. The J segment lost 0 bases and the V segment lost 6 bases, leaving 4 bases of the junction unmatched. The CDR3 is made up of 15 amino acids. The germline gives CDR1 SGHRS, CDR2 YFSETQ. This chain's CDR3 is CASTLSGSSYNEQFF. The CDR3 nucleotides are TGCGCCAGCACCCTTAGCGGGAGCTCCTACAATGAGCAGTTCTTC.

The V gene is TRBV14, the J gene TRBJ1-3; the D is unclear. This CDR3 is 17 amino acids long. CDR1 is SGHDN and CDR2 is FVKESK in the germline V gene. Deletions cut 2 bases from V and 0 bases from J, with 14 bases between. This chain's CDR3 is CASSQPDVRLSGNTIYF. The CDR3 DNA is TGTGCCAGCAGCCAACCAGATGTGCGGCTCTCTGGAAACACCATATATTTT.

This chain connects TRBV19 to TRBJ2-3; D gene ambiguous. The CDR3 consists of 13 residues. The V gene's germline CDR1 is LNHDA and CDR2 SQIVND (reference sequence). V lost 6 bases and J 0 bases, leaving 7 bases between the germline ends. CDR3 coding DNA: TGTGCCAGTAGAGAGACTAGCACAGATACGCAGTATTTT. This sequence encodes CASRETSTDTQYF. Filled out from reference TRBV19 and TRBJ2-3, the complete variable domain reads DGGITQSPKYLFRKEGQNVTLSCEQNLNHDAMYWYRQDPGQGLRLIYYSQIVNDFQKGDIAEGYSVSREKKESFPLTVTSAQKNPTAFYLCASRETSTDTQYFGPGTRLTVL.

The DNA for the CDR3 is TGTGCCAGCAGACAGGGGGCTCAGCCCCAGCATTTT. This gives the protein CASRQGAQPQHF. The chain links TRBV21-1 to TRBJ1-5; the table calls TRBD1, which could not be checked here. TRBV21-1 is an annotated pseudogene. This CDR3 has 12 amino acids.

The genes are TRBV7-2 and TRBJ2-7, with 8 positions matching TRBD1. Germline CDR1 SGHTA, CDR2 FQGNSA. Trimming at V came to 1 base and at J to 5 bases, leaving 13 bases not matched to a gene. The CDR3 is made up of 17 amino acids. The CDR3 coding sequence is TGTGCCAGCAGCTTAGTTTCCCCGGGACAGGCTAGCCACGAGCAGTACTTC. This encodes CASSLVSPGQASHEQYF.

This clone was counted once. The chain links TRBV27 to TRBJ2-1; possible D gene TRBD2, 6 bases. CDR1 is MNHEY and CDR2 is SMNVEV in the germline V gene (reference sequence). V lost 3 bases and J lost 3, with 9 bases in between. This CDR3 is built from 14 residues. The CDR3: CASSLDYLYNEQFF. In nucleotides, the CDR3 is TGTGCCAGCAGTTTGGACTACCTCTACAATGAGCAGTTCTTC.

The chain couples TRBV5-1 to TRBJ2-3; TRBD1 agrees at 9 bases. CDR1 and CDR2 from the germline V gene are SGHRS and YFSETQ. J was trimmed by 6 bases and V by 3 bases; bases with no gene match: 5. The length of the CDR3 is 14 residues. The CDR3 coding sequence is TGCGCCAGCAGCTCAACAGGGGGCAAGGATACGCAGTATTTT. Its translation is CASSSTGGKDTQYF.

The CDR3 DNA reads TGTGCCAGCAGCCATCTGGGCGCCTACGAGCAGTACTTC. Encoded protein: CASSHLGAYEQYF. The chain joins TRBV7-8 to TRBJ2-7; D remains unclear. The V and J ends lost 5 bases and 2 bases respectively, with 10 bases between them. The CDR3 totals 13 residues. Germline CDR1 is SGHVS and CDR2 is FQNEAQ.

The chain employs TRBV4-1 and TRBJ1-1; D not resolved. The length of the CDR3 is 15 residues. Germline CDR1 MGHRA, CDR2 YSYEKL. Between the trimmed V and J ends, which lost 2 bases and 0 bases, there was a span of 10 bases. The CDR3 protein is CASSQFGLMNTEAFF. The CDR3 DNA reads TGCGCCAGCAGCCAATTCGGACTGATGAACACTGAAGCTTTCTTT.

The chain employs TRBV19 and TRBJ2-3, with TRBD2 as a possible D gene (5 bases). The V gene lost 1 base and the J gene lost 0 bases, with 8 bases spanning the gap. The CDR3 totals 15 residues. Per germline, CDR1 LNHDA and CDR2 SQIVND (reference sequence). The CDR3 nucleotides are TGTGCCAGTAGTATAGGCGGACTTAGCACAGATACGCAGTATTTT. Translated: CASSIGGLSTDTQYF. Using reference TRBV19 and TRBJ2-3 for the parts outside the CDR3, the full variable domain is DGGITQSPKYLFRKEGQNVTLSCEQNLNHDAMYWYRQDPGQGLRLIYYSQIVNDFQKGDIAEGYSVSREKKESFPLTVTSAQKNPTAFYLCASSIGGLSTDTQYFGPGTRLTVL.

This clone appeared a few times. The chain employs TRBV6-2 or TRBV6-3 and TRBJ1-5, with 10 bases fitting TRBD1. J was trimmed by 5 bases and V by 4 bases; bases with no gene match: 11. The germline V gene encodes CDR1 MNHEY and CDR2 SVGEGT. The CDR3 contains 17 residues. In DNA, the CDR3 is TGTGCCAGCAGTTCACAGGGGGGGACAGGGGAGGATCAGCCCCAGCATTTT. It yields the protein CASSSQGGTGEDQPQHF.

The chain employs TRBV6-2 or TRBV6-3 and TRBJ2-7, with D possibly matching TRBD1 (5 bases). V lost 5 bases and J 4 bases, leaving 9 bases between the germline ends. The germline V gene has CDR1 MNHEY and CDR2 SVGEGT. CDR3 length: 12 amino acids. The CDR3, as DNA: TGTGCCAGCAGTCAGACAGAATACGAGCAGTACTTC. Amino acids: CASSQTEYEQYF.

The chain is built from TRBV6-2 or TRBV6-3 and TRBJ2-1; 8 bases line up with TRBD2. The CDR3 loop spans 15 amino acids. In germline, CDR1 is MNHEY, CDR2 SVGEGT. With 7 bases clipped from V and 8 bases from J, the junction kept 13 bases outside the gene matches. The CDR3 DNA is TGTGCCAGCAACCCCGGAGCAGCGGGGGCAGATGAGCAGTTCTTC. This encodes CASNPGAAGADEQFF.

The rearrangement joins TRBV5-4 to TRBJ2-7, with 14 bases that match TRBD2. The germline V gene encodes CDR1 SGHNT and CDR2 YYREEE (reference sequence). Trimming took 4 bases from V and 3 from J; bases not matched to a gene: 6. The CDR3 extends over 16 amino acids. This CDR3 reads CASSPGTSGRVYEQYF. The DNA for the CDR3 is TGTGCCAGCAGCCCGGGGACTAGCGGGAGAGTCTACGAGCAGTACTTC.

V and J are TRBV7-9 and TRBJ2-5, with D possibly matching TRBD2 (5 bases). Trimming removed 1 base at V and 3 bases at J, with 12 bases between. CDR3 length: 15 amino acids. The V gene's germline CDR1 is SEHNR and CDR2 FQNEAQ (reference sequence). CDR3 residues: CASSLVVGVEETQYF. CDR3 in DNA: TGTGCCAGCAGCTTAGTCGTCGGGGTCGAAGAGACCCAGTACTTC.

The chain couples TRBV18 to TRBJ2-5; 9 positions agree with TRBD2. This CDR3 contains 15 residues. Trimming took 4 bases from V and 2 from J; bases not matched to a gene: 5. Germline V CDR1 and CDR2: KGHSH, LQKENI. In DNA form, the CDR3 reads TGTGCCAGCTCACTAAGACTAGCGGAACAAGAGACCCAGTACTTC. Translated, it gives CASSLRLAEQETQYF.